These 23 T cell receptor beta chains were all obtained from the same sample, sequenced in a study of molecular identifiers for immune sequencing clone quantification (dated by TCRdb to the late 2010s). The library was made by PCR. Sequencing used a NextSeq 500. TCRdb's own reprocessing of the public reads used fastp at Q25 and MiXCR and kept productive beta chains. Here each entry gathers all rows of one CDR3 protein and keeps the most common genes and DNA. Across this sample there are some 580,000 distinct CDR3 sequences, with approximately 24% seen only once. In total, the top ten clones hold approximately 0.75% of the sample. The sample comprised naive CD8+ T cells from blood, with Jurkat cell RNA spiked in. The cell subset or site label on this specimen signifies: FACS-sorted CD8+CD4-CCR7+CD45RA+ naive T cells. These receptors were taken from a human donor in good health. Some libraries in this study had Jurkat cell RNA spiked in.

This clonotype showed up just a few times. The rearrangement links TRBV14 to TRBJ2-1, with 8 bases lining up with TRBD2. CDR3 size: 16 residues. V was clipped by 3 bases and J by 0 bases; unmatched bases: 4. Germline V lookup: CDR1 SGHDN, CDR2 FVKESK. DNA for the CDR3: TGTGCCAGCAGCCAGATAGCGGGGAGCTCCTACAATGAGCAGTTCTTC. Translation gives CASSQIAGSSYNEQFF.

This clonotype was detected ten times or more. This chain links TRBV28 with TRBJ1-4; unclear D gene. The V and J ends lost 3 bases and 3 bases respectively, with 11 bases between them. The CDR3 is 15 residues long. Germline V gives CDR1 MDHEN, CDR2 SYDVKM. CDR3 nucleotides: TGTGCCAGCAGTTTTCGGGCAGGAGCTAATGAAAAACTGTTTTTT. The encoded protein is CASSFRAGANEKLFF. Full variable domain (missing parts from reference TRBV28 and TRBJ1-4): DVKVTQSSRYLVKRTGEKVFLECVQDMDHENMFWYRQDPGLGLRLIYFSYDVKMKEKGDIPEGYSVSREKKERFSLILESASTNQTSMYLCASSFRAGANEKLFFGSGTQLSVL.

This clonotype came up many times. The germline gene is not matched at one end of the junction; a read error may be the cause. The chain recombines TRBV12-3 or TRBV12-4 with TRBJ2-5; 7 nucleotides align to TRBD1. There are 17 residues in the CDR3. As DNA, the CDR3 is TGTGCCAGCGGTTTACAGGGGCGGCAAGATCAACAAGAGACCCAGTACTTC. Its translation is CASGLQGRQDQQETQYF.

DNA for the CDR3: TGTGCCAGCAGTCTCTCGGACAGGGTCCACGAGCAGTACTTC. Translated, it gives CASSLSDRVHEQYF. The rearrangement links TRBV12-3 or TRBV12-4 to TRBJ2-7; the match to TRBD1 covers 8 bases. The CDR3 runs to 14 residues. The V segment lost 5 bases and the J segment 5 bases; nucleotides outside the gene matches: 8.

Ten or more counts support this clonotype. The chain combines TRBV7-9 with TRBJ2-5; TRBD2 is a possible D gene (6 bases). V was cut by 0 bases and J by 2 bases, with 13 bases left in between. The germline V gene has CDR1 SEHNR and CDR2 FQNEAQ (reference sequence). The CDR3 has 16 amino acids. The CDR3 nucleotides are TGTGCCAGCAGCTTAGCGGCTAGCGTAACTCAAGAGACCCAGTACTTC. Residues: CASSLAASVTQETQYF.

This clonotype was observed a few times. The V call is TRBV11-2, the J call TRBJ2-5; TRBD1 is a possible D gene (7 bases). Between the trimmed V and J ends, which lost 5 bases and 9 bases, there was a span of 25 bases. Germline loops: CDR1 SGHAT, CDR2 FQNNGV. The CDR3 is 16 amino acids. CDR3 in amino acids: CASSPGADQGVWAQYF. The CDR3 bases are TGTGCCAGCAGCCCGGGGGCCGACCAGGGGGTTTGGGCCCAGTACTTC.

This clonotype was seen more than once but under ten times. This sequence joins TRBV7-9 and TRBJ2-1, with 10 bases identical to TRBD2. V trimming: 5 bases; J trimming: 5 bases; junction bases outside the gene matches: 6. CDR3 length equals 15 residues. Germline V lookup: CDR1 SEHNR, CDR2 FQNEAQ (reference sequence). The CDR3 region has the DNA TGTGCCAGCAGCCACCCTAGCGGGAGTAACAATGAGCAGTTCTTC. It yields the protein CASSHPSGSNNEQFF.

This clonotype was observed a handful of times. The chain's CDR3 is CASSQEGLDEQYF. CDR3 nucleotides: TGCGCCAGCAGCCAGGAAGGCCTGGACGAGCAGTACTTC. This chain connects TRBV4-1 to TRBJ2-7, with D unclear. With 3 bases removed from V and 5 bases from J, the gap between germline ends came to 11 bases. The length of the CDR3 is 13 residues. Germline V gene data show CDR1 as MGHRA and CDR2 as YSYEKL.

In this sample, this clonotype turned up a few times. The V and J genes are TRBV19 and TRBJ2-7; no reliable D call. In germline, CDR1 is LNHDA, CDR2 SQIVND (reference sequence). The CDR3 is 13 amino acids. V lost 1 base and J lost 0, with 4 bases in between. CDR3 nucleotides: TGTGCCAGTAGTATAGCCCTCTCCTACGAGCAGTACTTC. This encodes CASSIALSYEQYF.

Note on this clonotype: Since a much larger clone is just one base distant, this may be a read error. The chain has TRBV7-6 and TRBJ2-5; 8 bases map to TRBD1. Germline CDR1 reads SGHVS; CDR2 reads FNYEAQ. The CDR3 sequence is 15 residues long. Trimming took 5 bases from V and 7 from J; bases not matched to a gene: 12. CDR3 coding DNA: TGTGCCAGCAGCAACCGACAGGGGTCGACAGGGACCCAGTACTTC. The encoded protein is CASSNRQGSTGTQYF.

In this sample, this clonotype turned up a few times. V usage is TRBV11-2 and J usage is TRBJ2-7; TRBD2 might be the D (6 bases). CDR3 length: 13 amino acids. CDR1 and CDR2 from the germline V gene are SGHAT and FQNNGV. The V end lost 5 bases, the J end lost 3 bases, and 11 bases lay between the germline ends. The DNA of the CDR3 is TGTGCCAGCAGCGCGGGACCGAGCTACGAGCAGTACTTC. Protein sequence: CASSAGPSYEQYF.

The V gene is TRBV29-1, the J gene TRBJ2-1; no definite D call. The germline V gene has CDR1 SQVTM and CDR2 ANQGSEA. Trimming shortened V by 3 bases and J by 0 bases, and 21 bases separated the two germline ends. The CDR3 is 18 amino acids. Here the CDR3 reads CSVDRSVESGSSYNEQFF. DNA for the CDR3: TGCAGCGTTGATCGTTCGGTGGAGTCAGGTAGCTCCTACAATGAGCAGTTCTTC.

This clonotype appeared many times. The chain has TRBV4-1 and TRBJ2-7; maybe TRBD2 (5 bases). V was shortened by 0 bases and J by 2 bases, with 8 bases between the two germline ends. This CDR3 is 14 amino acids long. Per the germline V gene, CDR1 is MGHRA and CDR2 is YSYEKL. The CDR3 DNA reads as TGCGCCAGCAGCCAAGACCCGGGGACCTACGAGCAGTACTTC. This gives the protein CASSQDPGTYEQYF.

This clonotype has ten or more counts. The CDR3 DNA reads TGTGCCAGCAGCTTGGATGGAGGGGACGAGCAGTACTTC. Translated, it gives CASSLDGGDEQYF. The chain links TRBV5-4 to TRBJ2-7; D may be TRBD2 (6 bases). V was cut by 0 bases and J by 5 bases, with 9 bases left in between. Germline V gene lookup returns CDR1 SGHNT and CDR2 YYREEE (reference sequence). The CDR3 is 13 residues long. Full variable domain (rest looked up from reference TRBV5-4 and TRBJ2-7): ETGVTQSPTHLIKTRGQQVTLRCSSQSGHNTVSWYQQALGQGPQFIFQYYREEENGRGNFPPRFSGLQFPNYSSELNVNALELDDSALYLCASSLDGGDEQYFGPGTRLTVT.

The chain recombines TRBV7-3 with TRBJ2-5, with D perhaps TRBD2 (6 bases). The CDR3 has 13 amino acids. Per the germline V gene, CDR1 is SGHTA and CDR2 is FQGTGA. The ends were cut back, 3 bases at V and 3 bases at J, with 8 bases in the middle. The CDR3 protein is CASSFIAEETQYF. The CDR3 DNA is TGTGCCAGCAGCTTCATAGCGGAAGAGACCCAGTACTTC.

As for this clonotype: A much larger clone sits a single nucleotide away, making a read error possible. The CDR3 ends on some other residue instead of the conserved phenylalanine or tryptophan, so this is likely a read error. The rearrangement uses TRBV2 and TRBJ2-6, with 7 bases identical to TRBD1. Germline CDR1 SNHLY, CDR2 FYNNEI. The CDR3 is made up of 16 amino acids. Germline trimming cut 9 bases from V and 0 bases from J; bases unmatched to any gene: 8. The CDR3 DNA reads TGTGCCAGTACAGGGGATTCCAACTCTGGGGCCAACGTCCTGACTGTC. It specifies CASTGDSNSGANVLTV.

This clonotype was seen repeatedly, ten times or more. This chain joins TRBV7-3 and TRBJ2-1, with D perhaps being TRBD1 or TRBD2 (5 bases each). Looked up from germline, CDR1 is SGHTA and CDR2 is FQGTGA. This CDR3 is built from 14 residues. With 5 bases removed from V and 6 bases from J, the gap between germline ends came to 14 bases. The CDR3, as DNA: TGTGCCAGCAGCCCTGGGGGTATGGGCAATGAGCAGTTCTTC. It encodes CASSPGGMGNEQFF.

This clonotype was detected ten times or more. This chain joins TRBV12-5 and TRBJ1-1; the D is unclear. V shed 3 bases and J shed 0 bases, with 20 bases lying between them. Germline assignment: CDR1 LGHNT and CDR2 FRNRAP. The CDR3 has 18 residues. The CDR3 loop reads CASGFYLPSKEMNTEAFF. CDR3 DNA: TGTGCTAGTGGTTTCTACCTACCCTCGAAAGAAATGAACACTGAAGCTTTCTTT.

The sample holds a few counts of this clonotype. For the CDR3, the DNA is TGTGCCAGCAGCTTTAAGGGGACAGACTATGGCTACACCTTC. Its translation is CASSFKGTDYGYTF. The chain recombines TRBV5-4 with TRBJ1-2; 7 bases are a match to TRBD1. The CDR3 extends over 14 amino acids. V was clipped by 2 bases and J by 3 bases; unmatched bases: 4. Looked up from germline, CDR1 is SGHNT and CDR2 is YYREEE (reference sequence).

To note about this clonotype: A much larger clone is a single base away; this may be a read error. The chain carries TRBV7-9 and TRBJ2-3; D gene ambiguous. The CDR3 covers 16 residues. CDR1 SEHNR and CDR2 FQNEAQ come from the germline V gene (reference sequence). The CDR3 bases are TGTGCCAGCAGCTTAGCCGTCGGAGTACTCCTAGATATGCAGTATTTT. It codes for CASSLAVGVLLDMQYF.

The V call is TRBV9, the J call TRBJ2-7, with 9 bases matching TRBD1. The CDR3 is 14 residues long. V dropped 4 bases and J dropped 6; count of bases not matched to a gene: 8. From germline, CDR1 is SGDLS and CDR2 YYNGEE. The CDR3 DNA reads TGTGCCAGCAGCCCAGGACAGGGGTTAGGCGAGCAGTACTTC. Its protein is CASSPGQGLGEQYF. The full variable domain, rest sourced from reference TRBV9 and TRBJ2-7, is DSGVTQTPKHLITATGQRVTLRCSPRSGDLSVYWYQQSLDQGLQFLIQYYNGEERAKGNILERFSAQQFPDLHSELNLSSLELGDSALYFCASSPGQGLGEQYFGPGTRLTVT.

The chain recombines TRBV6-5 with TRBJ2-7; 7 nucleotides agree with TRBD1. Germline V gene lookup returns CDR1 MNHEY and CDR2 SVGAGI. The CDR3 contains 16 residues. The V segment lost 4 bases and the J segment 3 bases; nucleotides outside the gene matches: 12. This CDR3 is CASSSLTTGIFYEQYF. The CDR3 nucleotides read TGTGCCAGCAGTTCCCTTACGACAGGGATTTTCTACGAGCAGTACTTC.

This clonotype was found many times. This chain uses TRBV15 with TRBJ1-5; TRBD1 might be the D (6 bases). Trimming stripped 5 bases from V and 0 bases from J, with 8 bases between. The V gene's germline CDR1 is LNHNV and CDR2 YYDKDF (reference sequence). The CDR3 totals 14 residues. The CDR3 DNA reads as TGTGCCACCAGCCAGGACAGTAGCAATCAGCCCCAGCATTTT. Translating it yields CATSQDSSNQPQHF.